A selection of T cell receptor beta chains follows, all from one sample in a study of blood T cell repertoires in COVID-19. Sequenced by immunoSEQ multiplex PCR; TCRdb stores in-frame clones only, minus some. The profile shows around 190,000 clones, approximately 80% of them singletons. The source material was peripheral blood. These receptors were obtained from a human donor in a cohort sampled during active COVID-19. Both conserved end residues are part of each CDR3. Fields, in order: V gene, clone size, CDR3 protein. Expanded clones are given a class, and other clones once, few, many or no size at all.

V gene: TRBV28; clone size: -; CDR3 protein: CASCTGWRLYEQYF
V gene: TRBV28; clone size: -; CDR3 protein: CASSPLRDRRENIQYF
V gene: TRBV5-1; clone size: -; CDR3 protein: CASSLGGSGGSIYNEQFF
V gene: TRBV18; clone size: -; CDR3 protein: CASSQTDKRGEAFF
V gene: TRBV4-1; clone size: -; CDR3 protein: CASSQDSRGYYGYTF
V gene: TRBV19; clone size: -; CDR3 protein: CASGRLAGGGDEQFF
V gene: TRBV2; clone size: -; CDR3 protein: CASSEYFLSSYEQYF
V gene: TRBV5-6; clone size: -; CDR3 protein: CASSLGQARSGYTF
V gene: TRBV6-5; clone size: -; CDR3 protein: CASRGDSSNQPQHF
V gene: TRBV5-1; clone size: -; CDR3 protein: CASSSLPITGTGNTIYF
V gene: TRBV5-1; clone size: -; CDR3 protein: CASSLFAEVIGETQYF
V gene: TRBV21-1; clone size: -; CDR3 protein: CARDGGDTQYF
V gene: TRBV30; clone size: -; CDR3 protein: CAWSRRGSSGNTIYF
V gene: TRBV18; clone size: -; CDR3 protein: CASSRGGPNTGELFF
V gene: TRBV19; clone size: -; CDR3 protein: CASSTGLLNEQFF
V gene: TRBV10-3; clone size: -; CDR3 protein: CAIGLAGGFNEQFF
V gene: TRBV21-1; clone size: -; CDR3 protein: CASSPLTGPQHF
V gene: TRBV12-5; clone size: -; CDR3 protein: CASGLGQFGNTIYF
V gene: TRBV5-1; clone size: -; CDR3 protein: CASKGITSGTAEDTQYF
V gene: TRBV25-1; clone size: -; CDR3 protein: CASSEASGVLTDTQYF
V gene: TRBV3-1/TRBV3-2; clone size: -; CDR3 protein: CASSSRMGLAGVPPYEQYF
V gene: TRBV5-1; clone size: -; CDR3 protein: CASMGTDQETQYF
V gene: TRBV5-1; clone size: -; CDR3 protein: CASSLQGRSNTEAFF
V gene: TRBV20-1; clone size: -; CDR3 protein: CSAPRGTQYF
V gene: TRBV6-6; clone size: -; CDR3 protein: CASSYSGRGAGYTF
V gene: TRBV5-1; clone size: once; CDR3 protein: CAITDRGLTHEQYF
V gene: TRBV6-5; clone size: -; CDR3 protein: CASQKLAGQADTQYF
V gene: TRBV7-9; clone size: -; CDR3 protein: CASSLRDRVYTEAFF
V gene: TRBV5-1; clone size: -; CDR3 protein: CALPRRERAKNIQYF
V gene: TRBV5-6; clone size: few; CDR3 protein: CASSFLDRDHEQYF
V gene: TRBV19; clone size: -; CDR3 protein: CASSLDRDHNEQFF
V gene: TRBV18; clone size: -; CDR3 protein: CASSQDTSSEQFF
V gene: TRBV3-1/TRBV3-2; clone size: -; CDR3 protein: CASSRVAGNNEQFF
V gene: TRBV24-1; clone size: -; CDR3 protein: CATASPGRPYEQYF
V gene: TRBV7-2; clone size: -; CDR3 protein: CASSPGGIGNSPLHF
V gene: TRBV18; clone size: -; CDR3 protein: CATSTGMNTEAFF
V gene: TRBV12-5; clone size: once; CDR3 protein: CASGLVVRAAYLNEQFF
V gene: TRBV11-2; clone size: -; CDR3 protein: CASSLPAGRFGELFF
V gene: TRBV24-1; clone size: -; CDR3 protein: CATSDLAGGYEQYF
V gene: TRBV5-1; clone size: -; CDR3 protein: CASSLVTGTSSYNSPLHF
V gene: TRBV29-1; clone size: -; CDR3 protein: CSVEDRLYEQYF
V gene: TRBV5-8; clone size: -; CDR3 protein: CASSLGTLAGGPNEQFF
V gene: TRBV4-1; clone size: once; CDR3 protein: CASSRSRTGTYEQYF
V gene: TRBV28; clone size: -; CDR3 protein: CASSALAGAYEQYF
V gene: TRBV5-6; clone size: once; CDR3 protein: CASSSQTSEHYEQYF
V gene: TRBV10-3; clone size: -; CDR3 protein: CAISEWDRGSYEQYF
V gene: TRBV15; clone size: -; CDR3 protein: CATSRVLSPVDTQYF
V gene: TRBV9; clone size: -; CDR3 protein: CASSVLAGGLTGELFF
V gene: TRBV2; clone size: -; CDR3 protein: CASKADYQETQYF